This T cell receptor beta chain was documented in a study of blood T cell repertoires in COVID-19. Trimming removed 7 bases at V and 4 bases at J, with 10 bases between. The CDR3 contains 13 residues. In germline, CDR1 is KGHDR, CDR2 SFDVKD. Sequencing was performed with immunoSEQ multiplex PCR; in TCRdb, only in-frame clones are kept and a portion is missing. The table has hundreds of thousands of clones, roughly 90% seen once. The V and J genes are TRBV24-1 and TRBJ1-5; perhaps TRBD1 as D (6 bases). The sequenced material came from peripheral blood. The receptor was derived from a woman in her 70s with COVID-19, enrolled during active disease. The CDR3 DNA is TGTGCCACCAGACGGGACACTAATCAGCCCCAGCATTTT. This translates into CATRRDTNQPQHF.